These 27 T cell receptor beta chains originate from one sample sequenced in a study of cytomegalovirus exposure and HLA in healthy donors. Some clones are missing from TCRdb's copy, which holds only in-frame ones; the method was immunoSEQ multiplex PCR. The table has 100,000 to 150,000 clones, roughly 90% seen once. The sample was PBMCs. These receptors were taken from a woman under 30 in good health and CMV-seronegative.

This clone showed up just a few times. The chain joins TRBV6-5 to TRBJ1-2, with D possibly matching TRBD1 (5 bases). V gave up 0 bases and J gave up 3 bases, with 8 bases separating them. This CDR3 comprises 14 residues. CDR1 is MNHEY and CDR2 is SVGAGI in the germline V gene. The CDR3, as DNA: TGTGCCAGCAGTTACTCAGGGGCAGACTATGGCTACACCTTC. It codes for CASSYSGADYGYTF.

This rearrangement joins TRBV7-6 to TRBJ1-2, with D possibly TRBD1 on 6 matching bases. The V gene's germline CDR1 is SGHVS and CDR2 FNYEAQ. The CDR3 is 14 amino acids. Deletions cut 5 bases from V and 6 bases from J, with 16 bases between. The CDR3 nucleotides are TGTGCCAGCAGCCCGGGGGGCGGGGCAGATGGCTACACCTTC. This translates into CASSPGGGADGYTF. The entire variable domain, with the rest obtained from reference TRBV7-6 and TRBJ1-2, is as follows: GAGVSQSPRYKVTKRGQDVALRCDPISGHVSLYWYRQALGQGPEFLTYFNYEAQQDKSGLPNDRFSAERPEGSISTLTIQRTEQRDSAMYRCASSPGGGADGYTFGSGTRLTVV.

This clone was detected only once. CDR3 in DNA: TGTGCCAGCAGTTCAGGACAGGGGGCTTCTGGAAACACCATATATTTT. Its protein is CASSSGQGASGNTIYF. V gene TRBV28 combines with J gene TRBJ1-3; 11 nucleotides match TRBD1. The CDR3 is 16 residues long. V was pared by 4 bases and J by 1 base, with 3 bases of the junction left unmatched. From germline, CDR1 is MDHEN and CDR2 SYDVKM.

This chain connects TRBV28 to TRBJ2-1; TRBD1 aligns across 7 bases. The germline CDR1 and CDR2 sequences are MDHEN and SYDVKM. Germline trimming cut 4 bases from V and 4 bases from J; bases unmatched to any gene: 4. The CDR3 is 14 residues long. Here the CDR3 reads CASSSRTGYNEQFF. The CDR3 region has the DNA TGTGCCAGCAGTTCCCGGACAGGATACAATGAGCAGTTCTTC.

The V gene is TRBV27, the J gene TRBJ2-7; 9 bases match TRBD2. The germline CDR1 and CDR2 sequences are MNHEY and SMNVEV (reference sequence). This CDR3 comprises 13 residues. V gave up 5 bases and J gave up 2 bases; unmatched junction bases: 1. CDR3 protein: CASSPSGAYEQYF. The CDR3 DNA reads TGTGCCAGCAGTCCTAGCGGGGCCTACGAGCAGTACTTC.

The chain employs TRBV13 and TRBJ2-7, with 7 bases aligning to TRBD1. J gave up 1 base and V 5 bases, and 8 bases lay outside the gene matches. Germline V gene data show CDR1 as PRHDT and CDR2 as FYEKMQ (reference sequence). The CDR3 is made up of 15 amino acids. CDR3 amino acids: CASSTGRDSSYEQYF. The CDR3 DNA sequence: TGTGCCAGCAGCACCGGCCGGGACAGTTCCTACGAGCAGTACTTC.

CDR3 region: CATSRARGPGYEQYF. CDR3 sequence (DNA): TGTGCCACCAGCAGAGCTCGGGGTCCGGGCTACGAGCAGTACTTC. This chain links TRBV15 with TRBJ2-7, with D perhaps TRBD2 (5 bases). V lost 1 base to trimming and J lost 3 bases, with 13 bases between them. The germline V gene has CDR1 LNHNV and CDR2 YYDKDF (reference sequence). CDR3 length: 15 residues.

The chain recombines TRBV19 with TRBJ1-1; 9 bases are a match to TRBD1. Germline V gene sequence: CDR1 LNHDA, CDR2 SQIVND (reference sequence). The CDR3 contains 13 residues. The V and J ends lost 9 bases and 4 bases, in that order; junction bases with no gene match: 6. CDR3 DNA sequence: TGTGCCAGCCAACAGGGGGCCGTCACTGAAGCTTTCTTT. Amino acids: CASQQGAVTEAFF. Based on the CDR3 plus reference TRBV19 and TRBJ1-1, the full variable domain is DGGITQSPKYLFRKEGQNVTLSCEQNLNHDAMYWYRQDPGQGLRLIYYSQIVNDFQKGDIAEGYSVSREKKESFPLTVTSAQKNPTAFYLCASQQGAVTEAFFGQGTRLTVV.

The chain carries TRBV4-1 and TRBJ1-5; a possible D gene is TRBD1 (6 bases). The CDR3 runs to 17 residues. V was clipped by 0 bases and J by 2 bases, with 14 bases between them. Germline V gives CDR1 MGHRA, CDR2 YSYEKL. CDR3 region: CASSQDPTGRGNQPQHF. The CDR3 nucleotides are TGCGCCAGCAGCCAAGACCCCACAGGGAGGGGCAATCAGCCCCAGCATTTT.

The genes are TRBV5-1 and TRBJ2-1; 7 positions agree with TRBD2. There are 15 residues in the CDR3. Germline CDR1 SGHRS, CDR2 YFSETQ. V shed 0 bases, J shed 7 bases, and the junction held 7 bases outside the gene matches. In DNA form, the CDR3 reads TGCGCCAGCAGCTTGGACGGACTAGGGCAAAATGAGCAGTTCTTC. It translates to CASSLDGLGQNEQFF.

This clone has only one observation. The chain combines TRBV6-1 with TRBJ1-1; D is unclear. Between the trimmed V and J ends, which lost 6 bases and 1 base, there was a span of 15 bases. The CDR3 spans 15 residues. CDR1 and CDR2 (germline): MNHNS, SASEGT. The CDR3 is CASRGWEGGNTEAFF. The CDR3 nucleotides are TGTGCCAGCAGGGGCTGGGAGGGAGGGAACACTGAAGCTTTCTTT.

The chain joins TRBV7-2 to TRBJ1-1; 9 nucleotides agree with TRBD1. With V trimmed by 3 bases and J by 4 bases, 3 bases remained unmatched. The CDR3 spans 14 residues. From germline, CDR1 is SGHTA and CDR2 FQGNSA. The CDR3 DNA follows: TGTGCCAGCAGCTTCGTGACAGGGGGCACTGAAGCTTTCTTT. This sequence encodes CASSFVTGGTEAFF.

This clone has just one count. The gene calls are TRBV11-3 and TRBJ2-4, with 8 positions matching TRBD2. J lost 7 bases, V lost 6 bases, and 5 bases had no gene match. This CDR3 is 13 amino acids long. Germline assignment: CDR1 SGHNT and CDR2 YENEEA. The CDR3 DNA reads as TGTGCCAGCAGACCCGGGGGGGTGAACATTCAGTACTTC. Translation: CASRPGGVNIQYF.

As DNA, the CDR3 is TGTGCCAGCAGCTCCCCCTGGGGCGAAAGCTCTGGAAACACCATATATTTT. Its protein is CASSSPWGESSGNTIYF. The chain couples TRBV11-2 to TRBJ1-3; D might be TRBD1 (5 bases). The V end lost 4 bases, the J end lost 0 bases, and 16 bases lay between the germline ends. The CDR3 totals 17 residues. Germline lookup yields CDR1 SGHAT and CDR2 FQNNGV.

This rearrangement joins TRBV7-2 to TRBJ2-3, with D hard to call. The germline gives CDR1 SGHTA, CDR2 FQGNSA. With 1 base removed from V and 9 bases from J, the gap between germline ends came to 11 bases. CDR3 size: 13 residues. CDR3 nucleotides: TGTGCCAGCAGCTTAGACCCCTCCCAGACGCAGTATTTT. As protein: CASSLDPSQTQYF.

CDR3 region: CASSHREPPYEQYF. In DNA, the CDR3 is TGTGCCAGCAGTCACCGGGAGCCTCCCTACGAGCAGTACTTC. The genes are TRBV28 and TRBJ2-7; TRBD2 is a possible D gene (6 bases). Trimming stripped 5 bases from V and 2 bases from J, with 13 bases between. The CDR3 spans 14 residues. Germline V gives CDR1 MDHEN, CDR2 SYDVKM.

The chain couples TRBV19 to TRBJ2-7; perhaps TRBD2 as D (5 bases). CDR3 size: 13 residues. Germline V gene sequence: CDR1 LNHDA, CDR2 SQIVND (reference sequence). V was shortened by 10 bases and J by 0 bases, with 13 bases between the two germline ends. CDR3 protein: CATGRDISYEQYF. CDR3 bases: TGTGCCACTGGACGGGATATCTCCTACGAGCAGTACTTC.

V is TRBV5-1 and J is TRBJ2-1; 7 nucleotides align to TRBD2. This CDR3 spans 17 amino acids. V gave up 3 bases and J gave up 3 bases; unmatched junction bases: 12. Germline V gene lookup returns CDR1 SGHRS and CDR2 YFSETQ. CDR3 DNA: TGCGCCAGCAGCTCCCGCCGTGGGAGGGCAGACTACAATGAGCAGTTCTTC. Residues: CASSSRRGRADYNEQFF.

This clone showed up just once. For the CDR3, the DNA is TGTGCCAGCAGTAAAAAAACCGGGGGGAGTAGGAACTACAATGAGCAGTTCTTC. It yields the protein CASSKKTGGSRNYNEQFF. The chain links TRBV21-1 to TRBJ2-1; the D call in the table, TRBD2, was not verified against the DNA. TRBV21-1 is a pseudogene locus. The CDR3 length is 18 residues.

This chain links TRBV4-1 with TRBJ1-1, with a possible D match to TRBD1 (6 bases). V lost 4 bases and J lost 3, with 15 bases in between. Germline-derived CDR1 and CDR2 are MGHRA and YSYEKL. The CDR3 contains 15 residues. CDR3 in DNA: TGCGCCAGCAGCCCGGGGGGGGCTAGGTACACTGAAGCTTTCTTT. It encodes CASSPGGARYTEAFF.

The rearrangement links TRBV28 to TRBJ2-1; 8 bases match TRBD2. The germline V gene encodes CDR1 MDHEN and CDR2 SYDVKM. The length of the CDR3 is 14 residues. Unmatched junction bases numbered 6, after V lost 6 bases and J lost 5 bases. The CDR3 is CASRAGGGDNEQFF. Here the CDR3 DNA reads TGTGCCAGCAGGGCGGGAGGAGGCGACAATGAGCAGTTCTTC.

This sequence joins TRBV5-6 and TRBJ2-3; 8 positions match TRBD2. Trimming cost V 3 bases and J 2 bases; bases outside gene matches: 8. Germline CDR1 reads SGHDT; CDR2 reads YYEEEE. The CDR3 contains 16 residues. CDR3 in DNA: TGTGCCAGCAGCTCTCGGACTAGCCGAGACACAGATACGCAGTATTTT. The encoded protein is CASSSRTSRDTDTQYF. Filled out from reference TRBV5-6 and TRBJ2-3, the complete variable domain reads DAGVTQSPTHLIKTRGQQVTLRCSPKSGHDTVSWYQQALGQGPQFIFQYYEEEERQRGNFPDRFSGHQFPNYSSELNVNALLLGDSALYLCASSSRTSRDTDTQYFGPGTRLTVL.

This chain connects TRBV6-5 to TRBJ2-2, with D possibly being TRBD2 (7 bases). CDR3 size: 15 residues. V gave up 7 bases and J gave up 4 bases, with 16 bases separating them. CDR1 and CDR2 from the germline V gene are MNHEY and SVGAGI. The CDR3 reads CASTRGGRTTGELFF. The CDR3, as DNA: TGTGCCAGCACTAGGGGGGGTAGAACCACCGGGGAGCTGTTTTTT.

This clone was counted once. The V and J genes are TRBV18 and TRBJ2-2, with TRBD2 matching over 13 bases. The CDR3 totals 18 residues. J lost 0 bases, V lost 7 bases, and 8 bases had no gene match. From germline, CDR1 is KGHSH and CDR2 LQKENI. In DNA, the CDR3 is TGTGCCAGCTTTCCGGGACTAGCGGGATATACGAACACCGGGGAGCTGTTTTTT. Its translation: CASFPGLAGYTNTGELFF. The full variable domain, its missing parts supplied by reference TRBV18 and TRBJ2-2, is NAGVMQNPRHLVRRRGQEARLRCSPMKGHSHVYWYRQLPEEGLKFMVYLQKENIIDESGMPKERFSAEFPKEGPSILRIQQVVRGDSAAYFCASFPGLAGYTNTGELFFGEGSRLTVL.

The chain couples TRBV29-1 to TRBJ2-1; D call uncertain. Looked up from germline, CDR1 is SQVTM and CDR2 is ANQGSEA. The CDR3 is made up of 10 amino acids. V was clipped by 6 bases and J by 9 bases, with 9 bases between them. The CDR3, as DNA: TGCAGCGTGGTCACCGGTGAGCAGTTCTTC. Its translation is CSVVTGEQFF.

The J gene is TRBJ1-1, the V gene TRBV21-1. TRBV21-1 is annotated as a pseudogene. The CDR3 runs 17 residues. The DNA for the CDR3 is TGTGCCAGCAGCAAAGCGGTCAGACCCGTGCTCGGGGGAGAAGCTTTCTTT. It specifies CASSKAVRPVLGGEAFF.

The V call is TRBV5-1, the J call TRBJ1-2, with D perhaps matching TRBD1 (6 bases). CDR3 size: 14 residues. Germline V gene sequence: CDR1 SGHRS, CDR2 YFSETQ. Trimming shortened V by 0 bases and J by 3 bases, and 9 bases separated the two germline ends. CDR3 DNA sequence: TGCGCCAGCAGCTTGGCTCCAGGGGACTATGGCTACACCTTC. It is translated as CASSLAPGDYGYTF. The variable domain in full, with the rest retrieved from reference TRBV5-1 and TRBJ1-2, is KAGVTQTPRYLIKTRGQQVTLSCSPISGHRSVSWYQQTPGQGLQFLFEYFSETQRNKGNFPGRFSGRQFSNSRSEMNVSTLELGDSALYLCASSLAPGDYGYTFGSGTRLTVV.